These T cell receptor beta chains were read from a single sample in a study of T-cell memory formation after mild COVID-19. Using its own MiXCR run on the 5' RACE reads, TCRdb lists one record per CDR3 protein. The sample has roughly 310,000 distinct CDR3 sequences, roughly 15% seen once; the top ten hold about a fifth. Source material: PBMCs or a T cell subset sorted from them (not recorded which). These TCRs come from a man aged 18 to 30 who had mild COVID-19 (a few samples of this study predate the infection). Cell type and time point are not known. The CDR3 runs from the conserved cysteine through the conserved F or W. Fields, in order: clone size, V gene, J gene, D gene, CDR3 DNA, CDR3 protein. D genes are given only for firm matches. The size of a clone is reported for some rows only, either as once, few or many, or as a class for expanded clones.

clone_size: many; v_call: TRBV28; j_call: TRBJ2-3; d_call: .; cdr3_nt: TGTGCCAGCAGTTTGGGTGGGAGACACCCGTATTTT; cdr3_aa: CASSLGGRHPYF
clone_size: many; v_call: TRBV7-9; j_call: TRBJ1-1; d_call: .; cdr3_nt: TGTGCCAGCAGCTCTTACAGGGATGAAGCTTTCTTT; cdr3_aa: CASSSYRDEAFF
clone_size: .; v_call: TRBV27; j_call: TRBJ1-1; d_call: .; cdr3_nt: TGTGCCAGCAGTTCATCCGGGAGCTACACTGAAGCTTTCTTT; cdr3_aa: CASSSSGSYTEAFF
clone_size: many; v_call: TRBV5-1; j_call: TRBJ2-1; d_call: TRBD1; cdr3_nt: TGCGCCAGCAGCTTGCCAGGGGGCCATGAGCAGTTCTTC; cdr3_aa: CASSLPGGHEQFF
clone_size: few; v_call: TRBV4-1; j_call: TRBJ2-7; d_call: TRBD1; cdr3_nt: TGCGCCAGCAGCGAACCCGCAGGGGGCGGCGACGAGCAGTACTTC; cdr3_aa: CASSEPAGGGDEQYF
clone_size: .; v_call: TRBV12-5; j_call: TRBJ2-1; d_call: .; cdr3_nt: TGTGCTAGTGGTTCCCGCGCCGGGGGCCGGAGCTCCTACAATGAGCAGTTCTTC; cdr3_aa: CASGSRAGGRSSYNEQFF
clone_size: few; v_call: TRBV7-9; j_call: TRBJ1-4; d_call: .; cdr3_nt: TGTGCCAGCAGCTTAGTGGGCGAGGTGGGAAAACTGTTTTTT; cdr3_aa: CASSLVGEVGKLFF
clone_size: .; v_call: TRBV5-4; j_call: TRBJ2-7; d_call: TRBD2; cdr3_nt: TGTGCCAGCAGCATGCTAGCGGCCTACGAGCAGTACTTC; cdr3_aa: CASSMLAAYEQYF
clone_size: .; v_call: TRBV7-2; j_call: TRBJ1-5; d_call: TRBD1; cdr3_nt: TGTGCCATCAGCTCGGACAGGGATCAGCCCCAGCATTTT; cdr3_aa: CAISSDRDQPQHF
clone_size: few; v_call: TRBV7-2; j_call: TRBJ2-7; d_call: TRBD2; cdr3_nt: TGTGCCAGCAGCTTAGTCGCAGCGGGGGCCGCCTACGAGCAGTACTTC; cdr3_aa: CASSLVAAGAAYEQYF
clone_size: few; v_call: TRBV5-4; j_call: TRBJ1-1; d_call: .; cdr3_nt: TGTGCCAGCAGCTTGGGTGGCACTGGGGGAACTGAAGCTTTCTTT; cdr3_aa: CASSLGGTGGTEAFF
clone_size: .; v_call: TRBV7-9; j_call: TRBJ2-6; d_call: .; cdr3_nt: TGTGCCAGCACCGCTACAGGGGCCAACGTCCTGACTTTC; cdr3_aa: CASTATGANVLTF
clone_size: few; v_call: TRBV5-1; j_call: TRBJ2-1; d_call: TRBD2; cdr3_nt: TGCGCCAGCAGCTCCGCTAGCGGGGTAAATGAGCAGTTCTTC; cdr3_aa: CASSSASGVNEQFF
clone_size: few; v_call: TRBV7-2; j_call: TRBJ2-5; d_call: TRBD2; cdr3_nt: TGTGCCAGCAGCTTAGACGGGACTACCAGGGAGGCCCAGTACTTC; cdr3_aa: CASSLDGTTREAQYF
clone_size: .; v_call: TRBV19; j_call: TRBJ1-3; d_call: .; cdr3_nt: TGTGCCACAAAAACATCAGGGGACGTTGGAAACACCATATATTTT; cdr3_aa: CATKTSGDVGNTIYF
clone_size: .; v_call: TRBV2; j_call: TRBJ1-4; d_call: .; cdr3_nt: TGTGCCAGCAGTGAACAGCAGGCCGATAATGAAAAACTGTTTTTT; cdr3_aa: CASSEQQADNEKLFF
clone_size: few; v_call: TRBV7-8; j_call: TRBJ1-2; d_call: .; cdr3_nt: TGTGCCAGCAGCCCCCGGCGGTTGGACATCTATGGCTACACCTTC; cdr3_aa: CASSPRRLDIYGYTF
clone_size: few; v_call: TRBV7-2; j_call: TRBJ2-1; d_call: .; cdr3_nt: TGTGCCAGACATCAGGGTACTCCCTACAATGAGCAGTTCTTC; cdr3_aa: CARHQGTPYNEQFF
clone_size: .; v_call: TRBV5-1; j_call: TRBJ1-3; d_call: .; cdr3_nt: TGCGCCAGCAGCTTAGGGGGTGGAAACACCATATATTTT; cdr3_aa: CASSLGGGNTIYF
clone_size: .; v_call: TRBV24-1; j_call: TRBJ2-3; d_call: .; cdr3_nt: TGTGCCACCAGTGGAACGGGGAGCACAGATACGCAGTATTTT; cdr3_aa: CATSGTGSTDTQYF
clone_size: .; v_call: TRBV5-1; j_call: TRBJ2-1; d_call: .; cdr3_nt: TGCGCCAGCAGCTTGGCCCCCGAGGGTGAGCAGTTCTTC; cdr3_aa: CASSLAPEGEQFF
clone_size: .; v_call: TRBV12-3/TRBV12-4; j_call: TRBJ1-2; d_call: TRBD1; cdr3_nt: TGTGCCAGCAGGCCCAGGGGGCTTGGCTACACCTTC; cdr3_aa: CASRPRGLGYTF
clone_size: many; v_call: TRBV2; j_call: TRBJ2-5; d_call: TRBD2; cdr3_nt: TGTGCCAGCAGCGGGACTAGCGGAGAGACCCAGTACTTC; cdr3_aa: CASSGTSGETQYF
clone_size: few; v_call: TRBV6-5; j_call: TRBJ2-1; d_call: TRBD2; cdr3_nt: TGTGCCAGCAGTTACTCGCTAGCGGGGGGAATGGAGCAGTTCTTC; cdr3_aa: CASSYSLAGGMEQFF
clone_size: few; v_call: TRBV15; j_call: TRBJ2-5; d_call: .; cdr3_nt: TGTGCCACCAGCAGAGACCGGTTGGGACAAGAGACCCAGTACTTC; cdr3_aa: CATSRDRLGQETQYF
clone_size: few; v_call: TRBV6-2/TRBV6-3; j_call: TRBJ1-1; d_call: .; cdr3_nt: TGTGCCAGCAGTTACGTAGGGGGGACGACTGAAGCTTTCTTT; cdr3_aa: CASSYVGGTTEAFF
clone_size: .; v_call: TRBV6-6; j_call: TRBJ1-6; d_call: .; cdr3_nt: TGTGCCAGCATCACGGGGGGATCGCAGAATTCACCCCTCCACTTT; cdr3_aa: CASITGGSQNSPLHF
clone_size: few; v_call: TRBV7-3; j_call: TRBJ2-2; d_call: TRBD2; cdr3_nt: TGTGCCAGCAGCTTAAAAGGACTAGCGGGGGCGAACACCGGGGAGCTGTTTTTT; cdr3_aa: CASSLKGLAGANTGELFF
clone_size: .; v_call: TRBV3-1; j_call: TRBJ2-5; d_call: TRBD1; cdr3_nt: TGTGCCAGCAGCCCACGACAGGGTAAAGAGACCCAGTACTTC; cdr3_aa: CASSPRQGKETQYF
clone_size: .; v_call: TRBV30; j_call: TRBJ1-2; d_call: .; cdr3_nt: TGTGCCTGGACTGTGGGGACGGGTGGCTACACCTTC; cdr3_aa: CAWTVGTGGYTF
clone_size: .; v_call: TRBV6-1; j_call: TRBJ1-2; d_call: .; cdr3_nt: TGTGCCAGCAGTGAACCGGGACACTATGGCTACACCTTC; cdr3_aa: CASSEPGHYGYTF
clone_size: few; v_call: TRBV12-3/TRBV12-4; j_call: TRBJ1-4; d_call: TRBD1; cdr3_nt: TGTGCCAGCAGCCGCATCGACAGGGGGAATGAAAAACTGTTTTTT; cdr3_aa: CASSRIDRGNEKLFF
clone_size: many; v_call: TRBV4-3; j_call: TRBJ1-3; d_call: .; cdr3_nt: TGCGCCAGCAGCCAAGATCCCGCAAACTCTGGAAACACCATATATTTT; cdr3_aa: CASSQDPANSGNTIYF
clone_size: few; v_call: TRBV27; j_call: TRBJ2-3; d_call: TRBD1; cdr3_nt: TGTGCCAGCAGTTTATCGCCATTGTCCGGGACAGGGGCAATAGATACGCAGTATTTT; cdr3_aa: CASSLSPLSGTGAIDTQYF
clone_size: .; v_call: TRBV12-3/TRBV12-4; j_call: TRBJ2-1; d_call: TRBD1; cdr3_nt: TGTGCCAGCAGTCCGGGACAGGGACAACCGCGGAATGAGCAGTTCTTC; cdr3_aa: CASSPGQGQPRNEQFF
clone_size: few; v_call: TRBV7-6; j_call: TRBJ2-1; d_call: .; cdr3_nt: TGTGCCAGCAGCAAACCAGGGGGGTCCTACAATGAGCAGTTCTTC; cdr3_aa: CASSKPGGSYNEQFF
clone_size: many; v_call: TRBV7-9; j_call: TRBJ2-7; d_call: .; cdr3_nt: TGTGCCAGCAGCCCCGTGGGGTCATACGAGCAGTACTTC; cdr3_aa: CASSPVGSYEQYF
clone_size: .; v_call: TRBV6-5; j_call: TRBJ2-1; d_call: TRBD2; cdr3_nt: TGTGCCAGCAGTTACGGGCGGGGGTACTACAATGAGCAGTTCTTC; cdr3_aa: CASSYGRGYYNEQFF
clone_size: many; v_call: TRBV7-2; j_call: TRBJ1-1; d_call: .; cdr3_nt: TGTGCCAGCAGCTTAGCGTGGGAGAACACTGAAGCTTTCTTT; cdr3_aa: CASSLAWENTEAFF
clone_size: .; v_call: TRBV15; j_call: TRBJ2-6; d_call: .; cdr3_nt: TGTGCCACCAGCAGAGCGGTGACAGATTTTGCCTCTGGGGCCAACGTCCTGACTTTC; cdr3_aa: CATSRAVTDFASGANVLTF
clone_size: few; v_call: TRBV15; j_call: TRBJ2-5; d_call: .; cdr3_nt: TGTGCCACCAGCAGGGCTACCCCGGAGACCCAGTACTTC; cdr3_aa: CATSRATPETQYF
clone_size: few; v_call: TRBV5-4; j_call: TRBJ1-1; d_call: .; cdr3_nt: TGTGCCAGCAGCACCGGGGGTATGAACACTGAAGCTTTCTTT; cdr3_aa: CASSTGGMNTEAFF
clone_size: .; v_call: TRBV4-1; j_call: TRBJ1-2; d_call: .; cdr3_nt: TGCGCCAGCAGCCAAGCAGGGAGCTATATGGGCTACACCTTC; cdr3_aa: CASSQAGSYMGYTF
clone_size: .; v_call: TRBV7-9; j_call: TRBJ2-4; d_call: .; cdr3_nt: TGTGCCAGCAGCTTAGCTGGGGTCGGTAGAAACATTCAGTACTTC; cdr3_aa: CASSLAGVGRNIQYF
clone_size: many; v_call: TRBV29-1; j_call: TRBJ1-5; d_call: TRBD1; cdr3_nt: TGCAGCGTTGGGGACAGGGTCAATCAGCCCCAGCATTTT; cdr3_aa: CSVGDRVNQPQHF
clone_size: .; v_call: TRBV7-3; j_call: TRBJ1-1; d_call: TRBD1; cdr3_nt: TGTGCCAGCAGCTTAATTCCCACAGGGGGAAGGGACACTGAAGCTTTCTTT; cdr3_aa: CASSLIPTGGRDTEAFF
clone_size: .; v_call: TRBV3-1; j_call: TRBJ1-1; d_call: .; cdr3_nt: TGTGCCAGCAACCGAAGGGCCGGGGACACTGAAGCTTTCTTT; cdr3_aa: CASNRRAGDTEAFF
clone_size: .; v_call: TRBV28; j_call: TRBJ1-5; d_call: .; cdr3_nt: TGTGCCAGCAGTTTATCCTGGCAGGCCGGGGATCAGCCCCAGCATTTT; cdr3_aa: CASSLSWQAGDQPQHF
clone_size: few; v_call: TRBV5-1; j_call: TRBJ2-3; d_call: .; cdr3_nt: TGCGCCAGCAGGCCCGGGGACCGGGGGAGCACAGATACGCAGTATTTT; cdr3_aa: CASRPGDRGSTDTQYF
clone_size: few; v_call: TRBV4-3; j_call: TRBJ1-4; d_call: TRBD1; cdr3_nt: TGCGCCAGCAGCCTGGACAGGAGTAATGAAAAACTGTTTTTT; cdr3_aa: CASSLDRSNEKLFF
clone_size: .; v_call: TRBV11-2; j_call: TRBJ2-3; d_call: .; cdr3_nt: TGTGCCAGCAGCCCGAGCTGGGGGGGGCCCACAGATACGCAGTATTTT; cdr3_aa: CASSPSWGGPTDTQYF
clone_size: .; v_call: TRBV4-2; j_call: TRBJ2-3; d_call: .; cdr3_nt: TGTGCCAGCAGCCAGGGAATCGGGCTGGATACGCAGTATTTT; cdr3_aa: CASSQGIGLDTQYF
clone_size: .; v_call: TRBV29-1; j_call: TRBJ1-2; d_call: TRBD1; cdr3_nt: TGCAGCGCCACCGGGACAGGCGCGGACGGCTACACCTTC; cdr3_aa: CSATGTGADGYTF
clone_size: .; v_call: TRBV6-5; j_call: TRBJ2-3; d_call: .; cdr3_nt: TGTGCCAGCACAGGATTGATGAACACAGATACGCAGTATTTT; cdr3_aa: CASTGLMNTDTQYF
clone_size: many; v_call: TRBV12-3/TRBV12-4; j_call: TRBJ2-5; d_call: .; cdr3_nt: TGTGCCAGCAATCCTCTTGGGGGAGAGACCCAGTACTTC; cdr3_aa: CASNPLGGETQYF
clone_size: .; v_call: TRBV15; j_call: TRBJ2-7; d_call: .; cdr3_nt: TGTGCCACCAGCTCCGCTCCCTCCTACGAGCAGTACTTC; cdr3_aa: CATSSAPSYEQYF
clone_size: few; v_call: TRBV5-1; j_call: TRBJ2-2; d_call: TRBD2; cdr3_nt: TGCGCCAGCAGCGGAACTAGCGGGGGTTCCCCCCGGGAGCTGTTTTTT; cdr3_aa: CASSGTSGGSPRELFF
clone_size: few; v_call: TRBV29-1; j_call: TRBJ1-2; d_call: .; cdr3_nt: TGCAGCGTTGGGCAGTTCAGAGGCTACACCTTC; cdr3_aa: CSVGQFRGYTF
clone_size: few; v_call: TRBV15; j_call: TRBJ1-2; d_call: .; cdr3_nt: TGTGCCACCAGCCACGGCGGGAGGGGTGGCTACACCTTC; cdr3_aa: CATSHGGRGGYTF
clone_size: .; v_call: TRBV6-2/TRBV6-3; j_call: TRBJ2-2; d_call: .; cdr3_nt: TGTGCCAGCAGTGGAAGCACCGGGGAGCTGTTTTTT; cdr3_aa: CASSGSTGELFF